Shown below are 9 T cell receptor beta chains from a single sample sequenced in a study of blood T cells in healthy people across ages. It was with a sample-barcoded 5' primer and a J-beta primer mix that a second PCR of roughly 7 to 12 cycles was run. TCRdb redid the calling of the 5' RACE reads with MiXCR, one entry per CDR3 protein. Of more than 750,000 distinct CDR3 sequences listed, just under 30% are singletons. This same sample was also part of a study on T cells of mothers and their children.

Sequenced: blood. The receptors shown here come from a woman in her forties in good health.

This clonotype was detected a few times. The V call is TRBV12-3 or TRBV12-4, the J call TRBJ1-6; D uncertain. The CDR3 length is 14 residues. The V gene lost 6 bases and the J gene lost 8 bases, with 14 bases spanning the gap. The CDR3 DNA reads TGTGCCAGCAGGAGCCGACGGGCGGATTCACCCCTCCACTTT. As protein: CASRSRRADSPLHF.

This clonotype was seen repeatedly, ten times or more. This sequence joins TRBV5-5 and TRBJ2-7, with 7 bases that match TRBD1. The CDR3 has 15 residues. From germline, CDR1 is SGHKS and CDR2 YYEKEE (reference sequence). Germline trimming cut 3 bases from V and 2 bases from J; bases unmatched to any gene: 8. This CDR3 reads CASSSRTGQPYEQYF. The CDR3 coding sequence is TGTGCCAGCAGCTCCAGGACAGGCCAGCCCTACGAGCAGTACTTC.

This chain connects TRBV25-1 to TRBJ1-1; 10 bases line up with TRBD1. The CDR3 has 13 amino acids. The J segment lost 5 bases and the V segment lost 6 bases, leaving 3 bases of the junction unmatched. Germline lookup yields CDR1 MGHDK and CDR2 SYGVNS. The chain's CDR3 is CASRMGQGTEAFF. The CDR3 nucleotides read TGTGCCAGCAGAATGGGACAGGGGACTGAAGCTTTCTTT.

This clonotype was observed at least ten times. The chain carries TRBV7-2 and TRBJ2-1; 8 positions match TRBD1. After removal of 5 bases from V and 7 bases from J, the junction contained 10 bases not matched to a gene. This CDR3 spans 15 amino acids. Germline assignment: CDR1 SGHTA and CDR2 FQGNSA. Here the CDR3 reads CASSPTGDRYNEQFF. CDR3 coding DNA: TGTGCCAGCAGCCCGACAGGGGATAGGTATAATGAGCAGTTCTTC. The full variable domain, completed using reference TRBV7-2 and TRBJ2-1, is GAGVSQSPSNKVTEKGKDVELRCDPISGHTALYWYRQSLGQGLEFLIYFQGNSAPDKSGLPSDRFSAERTGGSVSTLTIQRTQQEDSAVYLCASSPTGDRYNEQFFGPGTRLTVL.

This clonotype was counted once. This chain connects TRBV6-6 to TRBJ2-3; 10 bases are shared with TRBD1. The V and J ends lost 6 bases and 4 bases, in that order; junction bases with no gene match: 10. CDR3 size: 16 residues. Germline V gene lookup returns CDR1 MNHNY and CDR2 SVGAGI (reference sequence). The CDR3 is CASRDHRDRGSDTQYF. Here the CDR3 DNA reads TGTGCCAGCAGGGACCACCGGGACAGGGGCTCAGATACGCAGTATTTT.

A note on this clonotype: An end of the junction does not agree with germline; a read error may underlie this. The chain has TRBV4-1 and TRBJ2-1; 7 nucleotides line up with TRBD2. This CDR3 comprises 15 residues. The germline V gene encodes CDR1 MGHRA and CDR2 YSYEKL. The CDR3 DNA sequence: TGCGCCTGCAGCCAAATCGCTCTGGGAGGGAATGAGCAGTTCTTC. This encodes CACSQIALGGNEQFF.

This clonotype appeared once. At one of its ends the junction is not consistent with the germline gene, which may arise from a read error. The chain employs TRBV15 and TRBJ2-1; 8 nucleotides agree with TRBD1. CDR1 and CDR2 (germline): LNHNV, YYDKDF (reference sequence). This CDR3 is 16 amino acids long. The CDR3 nucleotides read TGTGCTACCAGAGATTCCGGGACAGGAAAACCCAATGAGCAGTTCTTC. As protein: CATRDSGTGKPNEQFF.

A remark on this clonotype: The junction shows a germline mismatch at one end, possibly a read error. V gene TRBV5-1 combines with J gene TRBJ1-1; the D gene is possibly TRBD1 (5 bases). The CDR3 has 12 residues. Germline CDR1 and CDR2: SGHRS and YFSETQ. The CDR3 DNA follows: TGCACCAGCAGCTTGAAGGGACGGGAAGCTTTCTTT. This codes for CTSSLKGREAFF.

Note on this clonotype: This may be a read error: a much more frequent sequence differs by one nucleotide. The CDR3 spells CASSTTDSRLNEQFF. Written as DNA, the CDR3 is TGTGCCAGTAGTACAACAGACAGCCGACTCAATGAGCAGTTCTTC. The chain has TRBV19 and TRBJ2-1; possible D gene TRBD1, 5 bases. V was shortened by 4 bases and J by 6 bases, with 16 bases between the two germline ends. Germline V gene sequence: CDR1 LNHDA, CDR2 SQIVND (reference sequence). The CDR3 has 15 residues. The full variable domain, completed using reference TRBV19 and TRBJ2-1, is DGGITQSPKYLFRKEGQNVTLSCEQNLNHDAMYWYRQDPGQGLRLIYYSQIVNDFQKGDIAEGYSVSREKKESFPLTVTSAQKNPTAFYLCASSTTDSRLNEQFFGPGTRLTVL.